This T cell receptor (beta chain) was retrieved from a study of beta chain features in type 1 diabetes. The study, taken as a whole, reports: Researchers report that Type 1 diabetes patients had moderately but significantly shorter TCRB CDR3s across all four CD4+ subsets.

Trimming cost V 3 bases and J 1 base, with 7 bases left between them. There are 14 residues in the CDR3. Germline V gene data show CDR1 as MNHNY and CDR2 as SVGAGI (reference sequence). As regards this clone: The antigen remains undetermined.

The whole isolated RNA underwent reverse transcription, so sequencing captured expressed TCRB transcripts. Naive, central memory and regulatory T cell samples produced a mean of approximately 3.9 million reads. The protocol was immunoSEQ multiplex PCR, while the TCRdb copy is restricted to in-frame clones and leaves out a portion. The profile covers fewer than 110,000 clones, with approximately 30% appearing a single time and about 0.49% taken by the ten largest. Sequenced sample: central memory CD4+ T cells from blood. The TCR comes from a woman aged 18-29 years with type 1 diabetes. The chain is built from TRBV6-6 and TRBJ2-4, with no clear D. CDR3 loop: CASSYNEAKNIQYF. The DNA for the CDR3 is TGTGCCAGCAGTTATAATGAGGCCAAAAACATTCAGTACTTC.